The T cell receptor (beta chain) under discussion was sequenced for a study of blood T cells in healthy people across ages (dated by TCRdb to about 2015). Looking at the study overall: In model experiments, roughly one uniquely barcoded TCR beta cDNA molecule per two T cells was captured by template switching. Four age groups were formed from the donors: young (average roughly 15 years), middle-aged (around 41), aged (about 62) and long-lived (roughly 81). The study measured age-related changes in TCR beta repertoire diversity using deep sequencing normalized with unique cDNA molecular identifiers. To avoid experimental bias, donors of different ages were distributed randomly across sequencing lanes. Using the same blood draw, the study looked at two additional independent replicas of 1 million unique cDNA reads for two donors, one aged 18 to 30 and the other aged 80 or older. Results the study describes overall, beyond this receptor: Conclusive comparison of naive and antigen-experienced compartments was prevented by the profiling of bulk unsorted PBMCs. Observed TCR beta diversity per million T cells fell roughly linearly with age, and a significant reduction was already apparent by age around 40. The CMV infection status of donors was not known, potentially confounding age-related changes in expanded clonotypes. Total diversity estimates from one million sequenced T cells were considered lower bounds and underestimates. The long-lived group showed more naive CD4+ T cells, fewer expanded clones and increased TCR diversity than the aged group, suggesting age selection. Observed TCR beta diversity correlated strongly with the percentage of naive T cells measured by flow cytometry.

This clonotype was recorded at least ten times. The antigen it recognizes is unknown. No base-level quality is on record; no much larger clone is a single base apart. Libraries were constructed by 5' RACE. Sequencer: Illumina HiSeq 2500. A second 7 to 11 cycle PCR used a sample-barcoded 5' primer and a J-beta primer mix. A template-switch 5' adaptor carrying 12 random nucleotides introduced a unique molecular identifier onto each TCR beta cDNA molecule. Each sample yielded at least 3 million CDR3-containing paired-end reads. The Mint cDNA synthesis kit, primed by a TRBC-specific oligonucleotide, was used to synthesize first-strand cDNA from all RNA. All cDNA was treated with uracil-DNA glycosylase and then went through a first 18-cycle PCR with the universal primers M1SS and BC2_uni_R. The paper's processing steps were these. For normalization, 1 million high-quality reads were randomly selected from each sample, with every read carrying a distinct molecular identifier. Reads sharing molecular identifiers were discarded rather than binned into consensus sequences. MiTCR, run with a Q25 quality threshold and the strictest error-elimination algorithm, handled CDR3 identification, clonotype clustering and error correction. A nonparametric unseen species model using Euler transformation provided a lower-bound estimate of total TCR beta diversity. The public reads were quality trimmed at Q25 with fastp and then assembled into clones with MiXCR by TCRdb, keeping productive beta chains. Every CDR3 protein is listed once, alongside the most common genes and DNA of its rows. The V and J calls and clone size come from TCRdb's table, not from the authors' own analysis. This sample comprises hundreds of thousands of distinct CDR3 sequences, less than 35% of them detected only once. Together, the top ten hold approximately 15% of the sample.

At the junction V is shortened by 5 bases and J by 5 bases, with 10 bases in between. The CDR3 holds 13 amino acids from the cysteine to the phenylalanine. The sequence is cut down to CDR3 DNA, 39 bases in frame from base 1. The donors were roughly 39 Caucasian individuals from Russia, aged 6 to 90 years, who were systemically healthy. Each donor gave around 9 milliliters of peripheral blood, collected into EDTA-treated Vacutainer tubes. Ficoll-Paque density-gradient centrifugation was used to isolate PBMCs, with at least 6.5 million per sample. Total RNA was extracted from PBMCs with Trizol reagent, with at least 6 micrograms obtained per sample. For every donor, flow cytometry on a PBMC aliquot measured the percentage of naive CD45RAhigh/CD27high T cells.

The sample taken for sequencing was blood. The sequence came from a woman aged 80 or over in good health. The chain is encoded by TRBV12-3 or TRBV12-4 joined to TRBJ1-5; no D segment can be confidently identified. The encoded CDR3 is CASSHTRDQPQHF. In nucleotides, the sequence is TGTGCCAGCAGTCATACTAGGGATCAGCCCCAGCATTTT.